Presented here are 8 T cell receptor beta chains from one specimen sequenced in a study of T cell clonality in common variable immunodeficiency. Study observations and caveats: Fewer deletions and N-nucleotide insertions were reportedly seen in common variable immunodeficiency TCR beta sequences.

No antigen is known for these receptors. Clones were read by immunoSEQ multiplex PCR, and TCRdb kept only the in-frame ones, dropping some. Listed for the sample are 25,000 or so clones, none seen a single time. Sequenced sample: peripheral blood mononuclear cells. The receptors derive from a human donor with common variable immunodeficiency.

This clone was seen a few times. The sequence runs out 3 residues before the end of the CDR3; the remainder is reconstructed from the germline J gene. The rearrangement links TRBV20-1 to TRBJ2-5; D gene ambiguous. Germline V gene sequence: CDR1 DFQATT, CDR2 SNEGSKA (reference sequence). Trimming pared 5 bases from V and 6 bases from J, leaving 16 bases between. There are 13 residues in the CDR3. The sequenced part of the CDR3 DNA is TGCAGTGCTCCGACATCACCTCGAAAGACC. It yields the protein CSAPTSPRKT. The CDR3 reads in full as CSAPTSPRKTQYF.

This clone was observed a handful of times. The sequence runs out 3 residues before the end of the CDR3; the remainder is reconstructed from the germline J gene. This rearrangement joins TRBV30 to TRBJ2-7; D is perhaps TRBD1 (5 bases). The germline gives CDR1 GTSNPN, CDR2 SVGIG (reference sequence). V shed 2 bases and J shed 4 bases, with 9 bases lying between them. CDR3 length equals 12 residues. The part of the CDR3 DNA that was read is TGTGCCTGGAGTACAGGTTTTTACGAG. Translated, it gives CAWSTGFYE. The entire CDR3 sequence reads CAWSTGFYEQYF.

Remarks on this clone: The missing CDR3 end, 3 residues past where the read stops, is filled in from the germline J gene. The chain joins TRBV7-2 to TRBJ1-2; 8 bases fit TRBD1. The V gene end was trimmed by 5 bases and the J gene end by 6 bases; junction bases not matched to a gene: 5. The germline gives CDR1 SGHTA, CDR2 FQGNSA. The CDR3 extends over 13 amino acids. CDR3 in amino acids: CASSHRQGNGYTF. The sequenced part of the CDR3 DNA is TGTGCCAGCAGCCACCGACAGGGGAATGGC.

This clone has at least ten counts. The read ends 3 residues shy of where the CDR3 ends; the end is completed using the germline J gene. The chain combines TRBV7-6 with TRBJ1-4; maybe TRBD1 (5 bases). The germline V and J ends were trimmed by 1 base and 5 bases, with 14 bases remaining between them. The CDR3 is made up of 16 amino acids. Per germline, CDR1 SGHVS and CDR2 FNYEAQ. Incomplete CDR3 DNA: TGTGCCAGCAGCTTAGAGGTAGGACAAGCGAATGAAAAA. This encodes CASSLEVGQANEK. The full CDR3 protein reads CASSLEVGQANEKLFF. Complete variable domain (other parts from reference TRBV7-6 and TRBJ1-4): GAGVSQSPRYKVTKRGQDVALRCDPISGHVSLYWYRQALGQGPEFLTYFNYEAQQDKSGLPNDRFSAERPEGSISTLTIQRTEQRDSAMYRCASSLEVGQANEKLFFGSGTQLSVL.

There are many counts of this clone. Read coverage stops 3 residues before the CDR3 terminus; the germline J gene supplies the remainder. This specimen includes other DNA sequences encoding the same CDR3. The genes are TRBV19 and TRBJ1-5, with TRBD1 as a possible D gene (5 bases). Germline lookup yields CDR1 LNHDA and CDR2 SQIVND (reference sequence). This CDR3 is built from 12 residues. Trimming pared 7 bases from V and 6 bases from J, leaving 10 bases between. This CDR3 reads CASTLGGQPQHF. The CDR3 bases that were read are TGTGCCAGTACCCTGGGGGGTCAGCCC.

This clone has only a few counts. The CDR3 end lies 3 residues beyond the end of the read and is filled in from the germline J gene. The chain joins TRBV5-6 to TRBJ2-2; 11 nucleotides line up with TRBD1. The CDR3 runs to 15 residues. V was clipped by 2 bases and J by 7 bases; unmatched bases: 4. Germline CDR1 reads SGHDT; CDR2 reads YYEEEE. Here the CDR3 reads CASSFGTGGIGELFF. The CDR3 bases that were read are TGTGCCAGCAGCTTCGGGACAGGGGGTATCGGGGAG.

The sample holds many counts of this clone. The CDR3 is cut off 3 residues early in the read; its end comes from the germline J gene. This chain connects TRBV30 to TRBJ2-2; 9 bases match TRBD2. V dropped 4 bases and J dropped 5; count of bases not matched to a gene: 5. CDR3 length: 14 amino acids. Germline CDR1 GTSNPN, CDR2 SVGIG (reference sequence). CDR3 DNA, as far as it was read: TGTGCCTGGAACAAGCGGGGGGAGACCGGGGAG. Protein: CAWNKRGETGE. The CDR3 as a whole reads CAWNKRGETGELFF.

This clone was recorded at least ten times. The read is 3 residues too short to cover the CDR3 end, so that end is filled in from the germline J gene. The chain uses TRBV7-7 and TRBJ2-1; 9 bases are a match to TRBD2. Unmatched junction bases numbered 13, after V lost 1 base and J lost 6 bases. The CDR3 loop spans 18 amino acids. From germline, CDR1 is SSHAT and CDR2 FNYEAQ (reference sequence). CDR3 DNA (partial): TGTGCCAGCAGCTTAGAGGGAGGAGGGACTAGCCGAGCCAATGAG. Protein product: CASSLEGGGTSRANE. The full CDR3 sequence reads CASSLEGGGTSRANEQFF.